This T cell receptor (beta chain) was sequenced for a study of identical twins. This clonotype was counted many times. TCRdb re-analysed the 5' RACE reads in MiXCR, keeping a single row per CDR3 protein. Of about 520,000 distinct CDR3 sequences in the sample, 22% were seen once. These records were also assigned to another study, of T cells expressing NK-cell markers.

The sequencing input was CD4+ T cells sorted from blood. This clonotype was sampled from a woman aged 18 to 35 in good health.

This CDR3 is CASSPPGTGPYEQYF. CDR3 DNA sequence: TGTGCCAGCAGCCCCCCCGGAACAGGGCCCTACGAGCAGTACTTC. The chain links TRBV4-2 to TRBJ2-7, with D possibly being TRBD1 (6 bases). The CDR3 sequence is 15 residues long. Germline V gives CDR1 LGHNA, CDR2 YNFKEQ. V lost 4 bases to trimming and J lost 2 bases, with 15 bases between them.